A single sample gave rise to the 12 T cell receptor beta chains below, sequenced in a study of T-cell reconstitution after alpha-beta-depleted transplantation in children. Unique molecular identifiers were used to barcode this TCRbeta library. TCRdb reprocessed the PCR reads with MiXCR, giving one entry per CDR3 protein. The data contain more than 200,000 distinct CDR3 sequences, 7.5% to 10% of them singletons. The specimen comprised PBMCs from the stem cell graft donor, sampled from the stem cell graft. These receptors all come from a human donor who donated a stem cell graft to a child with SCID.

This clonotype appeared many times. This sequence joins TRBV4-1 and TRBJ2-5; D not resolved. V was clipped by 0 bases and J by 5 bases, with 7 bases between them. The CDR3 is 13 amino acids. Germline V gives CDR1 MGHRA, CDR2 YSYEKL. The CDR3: CASSQDLEETQYF. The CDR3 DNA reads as TGCGCCAGCAGCCAAGACTTAGAGGAGACCCAGTACTTC.

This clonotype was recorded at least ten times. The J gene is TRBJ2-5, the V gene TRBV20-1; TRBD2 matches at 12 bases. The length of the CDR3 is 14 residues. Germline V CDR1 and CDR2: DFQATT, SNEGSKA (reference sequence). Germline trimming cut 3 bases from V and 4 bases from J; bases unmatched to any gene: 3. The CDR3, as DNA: TGCAGTGCTAGCCTGACTAGCGGGGGAGAGACCCAGTACTTC. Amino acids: CSASLTSGGETQYF.

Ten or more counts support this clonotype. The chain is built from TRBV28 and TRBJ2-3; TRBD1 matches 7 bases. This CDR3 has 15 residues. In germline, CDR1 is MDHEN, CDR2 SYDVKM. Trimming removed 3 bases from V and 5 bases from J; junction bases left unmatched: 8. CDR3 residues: CASSLNDRVKDTQYF. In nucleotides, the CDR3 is TGTGCCAGCAGTTTGAATGACAGGGTAAAAGATACGCAGTATTTT.

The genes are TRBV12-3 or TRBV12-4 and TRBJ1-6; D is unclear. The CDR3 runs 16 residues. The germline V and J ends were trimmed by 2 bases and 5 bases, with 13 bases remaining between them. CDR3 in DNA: TGTGCCAGCAGTTTATTGAAGGAGATAGATAATTCACCCCTCCACTTT. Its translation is CASSLLKEIDNSPLHF.

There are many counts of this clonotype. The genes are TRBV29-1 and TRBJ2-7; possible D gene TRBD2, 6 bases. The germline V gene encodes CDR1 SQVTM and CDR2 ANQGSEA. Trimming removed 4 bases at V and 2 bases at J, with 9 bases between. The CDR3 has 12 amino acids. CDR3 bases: TGCAGCGTTGGGCGGGAAGCCTACGAGCAGTACTTC. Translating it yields CSVGREAYEQYF.

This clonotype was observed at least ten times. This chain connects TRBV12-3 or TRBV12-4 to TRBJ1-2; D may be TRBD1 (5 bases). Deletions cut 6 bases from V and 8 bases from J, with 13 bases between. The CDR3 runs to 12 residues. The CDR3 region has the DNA TGTGCCAGCAGGGCCGAGGGACGCGGCTACACCTTC. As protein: CASRAEGRGYTF.

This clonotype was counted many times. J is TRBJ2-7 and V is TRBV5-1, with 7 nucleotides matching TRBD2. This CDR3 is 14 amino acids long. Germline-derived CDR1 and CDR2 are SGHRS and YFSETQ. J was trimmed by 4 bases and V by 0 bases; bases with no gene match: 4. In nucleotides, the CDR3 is TGCGCCAGCAGCTTGGATACCGGGAGGTACGAGCAGTACTTC. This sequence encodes CASSLDTGRYEQYF.

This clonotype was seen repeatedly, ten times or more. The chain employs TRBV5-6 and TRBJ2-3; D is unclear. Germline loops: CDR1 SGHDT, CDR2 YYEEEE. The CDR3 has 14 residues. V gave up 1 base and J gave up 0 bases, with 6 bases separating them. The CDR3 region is CASSLWVSTDTQYF. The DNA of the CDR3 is TGTGCCAGCAGCTTGTGGGTCAGCACAGATACGCAGTATTTT.

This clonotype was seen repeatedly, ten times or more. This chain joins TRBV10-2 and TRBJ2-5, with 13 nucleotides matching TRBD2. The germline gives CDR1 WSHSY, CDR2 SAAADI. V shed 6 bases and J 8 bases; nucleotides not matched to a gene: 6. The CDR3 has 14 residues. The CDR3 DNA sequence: TGCGCCAGCAGACTGGGACTAGCGGGGCCTACCCAGTACTTC. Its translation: CASRLGLAGPTQYF.

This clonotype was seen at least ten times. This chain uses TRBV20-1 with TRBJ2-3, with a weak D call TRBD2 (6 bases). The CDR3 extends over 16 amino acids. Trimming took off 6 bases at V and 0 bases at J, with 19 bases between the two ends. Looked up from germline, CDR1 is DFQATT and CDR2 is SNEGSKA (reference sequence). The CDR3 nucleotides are TGCAGTGCCCATAGCGGACCTTTCTCTAGCACAGATACGCAGTATTTT. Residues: CSAHSGPFSSTDTQYF.

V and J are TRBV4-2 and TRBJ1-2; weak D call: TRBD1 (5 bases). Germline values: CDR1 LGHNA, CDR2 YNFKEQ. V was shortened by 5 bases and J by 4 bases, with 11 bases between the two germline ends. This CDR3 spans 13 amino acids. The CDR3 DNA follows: TGTGCCAGCAGCATGGGACTCGTCTATGGCTACACCTTC. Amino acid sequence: CASSMGLVYGYTF.

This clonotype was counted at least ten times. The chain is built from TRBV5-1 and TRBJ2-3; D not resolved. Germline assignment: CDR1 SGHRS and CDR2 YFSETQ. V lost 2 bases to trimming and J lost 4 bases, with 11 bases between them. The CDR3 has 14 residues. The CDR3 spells CASSFSSRADTQYF. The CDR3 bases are TGCGCCAGCAGCTTTTCGAGTCGGGCAGATACGCAGTATTTT. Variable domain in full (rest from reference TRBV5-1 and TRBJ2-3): KAGVTQTPRYLIKTRGQQVTLSCSPISGHRSVSWYQQTPGQGLQFLFEYFSETQRNKGNFPGRFSGRQFSNSRSEMNVSTLELGDSALYLCASSFSSRADTQYFGPGTRLTVL.